This T cell receptor (beta chain) was identified in a study of blood T cell repertoires in COVID-19. Using immunoSEQ multiplex PCR, the repertoire was profiled, and TCRdb retains in-frame clones only, with some absent. Of about 280,000 clones in the sample, about nine tenths are singletons; the top ten hold over 3.5%. Unmatched junction bases numbered 16, after V lost 0 bases and J lost 0 bases. This CDR3 has 22 residues. Germline assignment: CDR1 LGHDT and CDR2 YNNKEL (reference sequence). This TCR was sampled from a woman aged 30 to 39 with acute COVID-19. The specimen was PBMCs or T cells enriched from blood (not recorded which). The V gene is TRBV3-1 (or the pseudogene TRBV3-2), the J gene TRBJ2-7; 14 bases match TRBD2. The CDR3, as DNA: TGTGCCAGCAGCCAAGATCCCCAGTGGGGGACTAGCGGGAGTCTTAGCTCCTACGAGCAGTACTTC. Protein sequence: CASSQDPQWGTSGSLSSYEQYF.